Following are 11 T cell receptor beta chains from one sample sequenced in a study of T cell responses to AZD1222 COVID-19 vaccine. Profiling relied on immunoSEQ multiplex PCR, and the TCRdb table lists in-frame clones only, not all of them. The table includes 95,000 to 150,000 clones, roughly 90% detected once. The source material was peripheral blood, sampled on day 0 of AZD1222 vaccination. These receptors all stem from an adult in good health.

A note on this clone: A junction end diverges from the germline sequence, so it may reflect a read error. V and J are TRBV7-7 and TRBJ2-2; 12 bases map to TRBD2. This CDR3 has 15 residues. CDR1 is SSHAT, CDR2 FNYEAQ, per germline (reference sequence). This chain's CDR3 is CASSSLAGGTGELFF. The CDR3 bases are TGTGCTAGCAGCTCACTAGCGGGAGGAACCGGGGAGCTGTTTTTT.

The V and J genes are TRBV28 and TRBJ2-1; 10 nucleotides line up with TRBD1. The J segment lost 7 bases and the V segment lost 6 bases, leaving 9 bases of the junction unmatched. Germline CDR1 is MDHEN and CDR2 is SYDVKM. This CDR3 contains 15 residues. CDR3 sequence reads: CASSPGTGAWNEQFF. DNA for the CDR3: TGTGCCAGCAGCCCCGGGACAGGGGCTTGGAATGAGCAGTTCTTC.

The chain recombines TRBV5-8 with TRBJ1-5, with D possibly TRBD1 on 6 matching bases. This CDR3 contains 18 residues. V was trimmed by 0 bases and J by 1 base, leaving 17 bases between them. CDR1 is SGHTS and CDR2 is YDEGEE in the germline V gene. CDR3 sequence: CASSLGQAKRSSNQPQHF. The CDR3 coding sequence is TGTGCCAGCAGCTTGGGACAGGCGAAAAGAAGCAGCAATCAGCCCCAGCATTTT.

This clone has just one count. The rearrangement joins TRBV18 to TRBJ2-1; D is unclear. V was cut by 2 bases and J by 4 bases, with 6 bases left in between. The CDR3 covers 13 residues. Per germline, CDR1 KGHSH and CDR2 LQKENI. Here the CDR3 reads CASSPGVYNEQFF. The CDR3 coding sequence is TGTGCCAGCTCACCAGGGGTGTACAATGAGCAGTTCTTC.

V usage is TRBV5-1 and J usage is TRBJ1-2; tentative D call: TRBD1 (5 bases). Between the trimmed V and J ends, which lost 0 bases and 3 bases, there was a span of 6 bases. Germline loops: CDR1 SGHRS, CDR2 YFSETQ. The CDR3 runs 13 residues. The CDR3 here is CASSLVGDYGYTF. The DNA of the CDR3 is TGCGCCAGCAGCTTGGTGGGGGACTATGGCTACACCTTC. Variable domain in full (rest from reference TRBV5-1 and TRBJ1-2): KAGVTQTPRYLIKTRGQQVTLSCSPISGHRSVSWYQQTPGQGLQFLFEYFSETQRNKGNFPGRFSGRQFSNSRSEMNVSTLELGDSALYLCASSLVGDYGYTFGSGTRLTVV.

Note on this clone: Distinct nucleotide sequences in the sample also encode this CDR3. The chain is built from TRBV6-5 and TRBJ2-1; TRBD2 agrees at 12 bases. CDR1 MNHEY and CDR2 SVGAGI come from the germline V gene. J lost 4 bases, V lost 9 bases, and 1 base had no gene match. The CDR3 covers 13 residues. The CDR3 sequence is CASGTSGYNEQFF. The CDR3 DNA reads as TGTGCCAGTGGGACTAGCGGGTACAATGAGCAGTTCTTC.

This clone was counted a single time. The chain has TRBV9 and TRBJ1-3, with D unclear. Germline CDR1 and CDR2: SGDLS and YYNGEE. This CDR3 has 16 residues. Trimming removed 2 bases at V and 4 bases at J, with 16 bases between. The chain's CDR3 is CASSVRTENEGNTIYF. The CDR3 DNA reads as TGTGCCAGCAGCGTTCGTACAGAGAACGAGGGAAACACCATATATTTT.

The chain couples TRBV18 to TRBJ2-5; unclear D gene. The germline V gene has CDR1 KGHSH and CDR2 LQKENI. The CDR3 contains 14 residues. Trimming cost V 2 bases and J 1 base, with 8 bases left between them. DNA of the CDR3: TGTGCCAGCTCACCAATGAACGGCCAAGAGACCCAGTACTTC. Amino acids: CASSPMNGQETQYF.

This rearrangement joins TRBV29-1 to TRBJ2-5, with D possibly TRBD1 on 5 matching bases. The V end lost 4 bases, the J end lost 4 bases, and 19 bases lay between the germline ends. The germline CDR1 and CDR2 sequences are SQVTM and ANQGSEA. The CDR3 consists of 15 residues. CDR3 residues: CSVVLAGLVGETQYF. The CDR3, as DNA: TGCAGCGTTGTGTTGGCAGGGTTGGTGGGAGAGACCCAGTACTTC.

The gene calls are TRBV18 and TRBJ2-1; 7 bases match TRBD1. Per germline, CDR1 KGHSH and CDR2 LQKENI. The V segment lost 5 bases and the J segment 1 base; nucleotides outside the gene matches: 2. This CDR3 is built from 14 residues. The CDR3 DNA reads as TGTGCCAGCTCAAACAGGGGTTCCTACAATGAGCAGTTCTTC. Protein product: CASSNRGSYNEQFF.

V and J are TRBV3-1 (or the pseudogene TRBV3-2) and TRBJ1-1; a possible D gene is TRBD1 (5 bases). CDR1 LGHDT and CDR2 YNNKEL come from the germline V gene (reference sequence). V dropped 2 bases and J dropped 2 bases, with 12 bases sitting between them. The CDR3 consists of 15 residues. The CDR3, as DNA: TGTGCCAGCAGCCAACCACGGACACTCAACACTGAAGCTTTCTTT. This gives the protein CASSQPRTLNTEAFF.